The clone carrying this TCR beta chain was detected ten times or more. Trimming cost V 5 bases and J 9 bases; bases outside gene matches: 6. This CDR3 has 13 residues. This specimen belongs to a study of T cell repertoires in cytomegalovirus infection. Study information: From public TCR beta signatures came an indication of both CMV infection and matching HLA type.

One entry per CDR3 protein results from TCRdb running MiXCR on the reads. The table records about 310,000 distinct CDR3 sequences, roughly 16% of them present only once. The clonotype originates from a human donor in good health (CMV status not recorded). Some clones in this sample may be carry-over from other donors' samples. Material for sequencing was PBMCs. The chain joins TRBV12-3 or TRBV12-4 to TRBJ2-1, with 8 bases aligning to TRBD2. The CDR3 coding sequence is TGTGCCAGCAGTCGGGGGGGGCCTGGTGAGCAGTTCTTC. Translated, it gives CASSRGGPGEQFF.